This entry lists 23 T cell receptor beta chains sequenced from one sample in a study of OX40 agonist ivuxolimab in advanced cancers. Libraries were prepared by immunoSEQ multiplex PCR; TCRdb keeps only in-frame clonotypes and omits some of them. This table holds 48,000 or so clones, 80% to 90% found once. This material consisted of CD4+ or CD8+ T cells sorted from blood, taken in a trial of the OX40 agonist ivuxolimab. These receptors came from an adult with an advanced solid tumor such as melanoma, head and neck, liver or kidney cancer.

J is TRBJ1-4 and V is TRBV15, with 7 bases lining up with TRBD1. J lost 4 bases, V lost 5 bases, and 7 bases had no gene match. In germline, CDR1 is LNHNV, CDR2 YYDKDF (reference sequence). The CDR3 covers 15 residues. CDR3 sequence reads: CATSLRQGGNEKLFF. CDR3 coding DNA: TGTGCCACCAGCTTAAGACAGGGAGGTAATGAAAAACTGTTTTTT.

The chain carries TRBV27 and TRBJ2-2; D not certain. This CDR3 contains 14 residues. The V gene lost 3 bases and the J gene lost 2 bases, with 7 bases spanning the gap. Germline values: CDR1 MNHEY, CDR2 SMNVEV (reference sequence). CDR3 bases: TGTGCCAGCAGTTTGCAGATTAACACCGGGGAGCTGTTTTTT. Amino acids: CASSLQINTGELFF.

The V and J genes are TRBV27 and TRBJ2-3; a weak D match, TRBD2 (6 bases). This CDR3 is 15 amino acids long. CDR1 MNHEY and CDR2 SMNVEV come from the germline V gene (reference sequence). The germline V and J ends were trimmed by 6 bases and 1 base, with 14 bases remaining between them. The CDR3 sequence: CASSRWGVGTDTQYF. The CDR3 coding sequence is TGTGCCAGCAGCAGGTGGGGGGTTGGCACAGATACGCAGTATTTT.

J is TRBJ2-3 and V is TRBV18; D is unclear. This CDR3 contains 15 residues. V lost 2 bases to trimming and J lost 0 bases, with 9 bases between them. CDR1 and CDR2 from the germline V gene are KGHSH and LQKENI. CDR3 bases: TGTGCCAGCTCACCAAGGCAGGTCAGCACAGATACGCAGTATTTT. This sequence encodes CASSPRQVSTDTQYF.

The rearrangement uses TRBV6-1 and TRBJ2-1; D call uncertain. There are 15 residues in the CDR3. The V gene lost 7 bases and the J gene lost 8 bases, with 21 bases spanning the gap. The germline CDR1 and CDR2 sequences are MNHNS and SASEGT. The CDR3 spells CASIAVLGIYHEQFF. The CDR3, as DNA: TGTGCCAGCATTGCTGTTCTAGGGATCTATCATGAGCAGTTCTTC.

This clone was detected only a few times. J is TRBJ1-2 and V is TRBV5-6; 7 nucleotides agree with TRBD1. This CDR3 is built from 16 residues. Germline trimming cut 3 bases from V and 4 bases from J; bases unmatched to any gene: 12. CDR1 and CDR2 from the germline V gene are SGHDT and YYEEEE. The CDR3 here is CASSSQGGRGAYGYTF. The CDR3 DNA reads as TGTGCCAGCAGCTCCCAGGGGGGCCGGGGTGCCTATGGCTACACCTTC.

V usage is TRBV19 and J usage is TRBJ1-1, with 9 bases fitting TRBD1. Germline V CDR1 and CDR2: LNHDA, SQIVND (reference sequence). CDR3 size: 13 residues. The V gene end was trimmed by 4 bases and the J gene end by 5 bases; junction bases not matched to a gene: 2. As DNA, the CDR3 is TGTGCCAGTAGTACGGACAGGGGAACTGAAGCTTTCTTT. It is translated as CASSTDRGTEAFF.

The chain has TRBV6-6 and TRBJ1-2; D is uncertain. This CDR3 region has 15 residues. Germline CDR1 MNHNY, CDR2 SVGAGI (reference sequence). The V gene lost 5 bases and the J gene lost 8 bases, with 21 bases spanning the gap. CDR3 nucleotides: TGTGCCAGCAGTCCAAGTCCCGGACGCAGTATAGGCTACACCTTC. Protein: CASSPSPGRSIGYTF.

This chain joins TRBV7-9 and TRBJ1-2; TRBD1 agrees at 10 bases. Looked up from germline, CDR1 is SEHNR and CDR2 is FQNEAQ (reference sequence). CDR3 length equals 14 residues. The junction had 1 base not matched to a gene; V was cut back by 4 bases and J by 2 bases. CDR3 bases: TGTGCCAGCAGCTGGACAGGGGGGAACTATGGCTACACCTTC. Translation: CASSWTGGNYGYTF.

CDR3 nucleotides: TGTGCCAGCAGCTCCTCCGGGGACAGGGGGATCGTGTACGAGCAGTACTTC. Amino acids: CASSSSGDRGIVYEQYF. The chain joins TRBV5-8 to TRBJ2-7, with 11 bases identical to TRBD1. Looked up from germline, CDR1 is SGHTS and CDR2 is YDEGEE. This CDR3 has 17 residues. The J segment lost 4 bases and the V segment lost 3 bases, leaving 12 bases of the junction unmatched.

J is TRBJ1-2 and V is TRBV4-1; TRBD1 matches 8 bases. This CDR3 has 17 residues. V lost 1 base and J lost 0; bases outside the gene matches: 7. CDR1 and CDR2 from the germline V gene are MGHRA and YSYEKL. The CDR3 sequence: CASSQGPGGAANYGYTF. Here the CDR3 DNA reads TGCGCCAGCAGCCAAGGTCCAGGGGGCGCGGCTAACTATGGCTACACCTTC.

V and J are TRBV9 and TRBJ1-2, with D unclear. The CDR3 contains 14 residues. CDR1 is SGDLS and CDR2 is YYNGEE in the germline V gene. Trimming removed 3 bases from V and 7 bases from J, with 16 bases in between. The CDR3: CASSAEPARAGYTF. The CDR3 region has the DNA TGTGCCAGCAGCGCGGAACCCGCCCGGGCTGGCTACACCTTC.

V usage is TRBV27 and J usage is TRBJ2-1; no clear D gene. The germline gives CDR1 MNHEY, CDR2 SMNVEV (reference sequence). V lost 7 bases and J lost 4, with 11 bases in between. The CDR3 runs 13 residues. CDR3 sequence (DNA): TGTGCCAGCACGTGGTCCCCTTACAATGAGCAGTTCTTC. It codes for CASTWSPYNEQFF.

This sequence joins TRBV30 and TRBJ2-5; D is undetermined. The CDR3 totals 13 residues. V gave up 7 bases and J gave up 1 base, with 13 bases separating them. The germline CDR1 and CDR2 sequences are GTSNPN and SVGIG (reference sequence). CDR3 nucleotide sequence: TGTGCCTCCTCGTTTGCTGTCCAAGAGACCCAGTACTTC. This encodes CASSFAVQETQYF.

This chain uses TRBV7-2 with TRBJ2-7, with 8 bases identical to TRBD2. The CDR3 spans 13 residues. J lost 6 bases, V lost 3 bases, and 4 bases had no gene match. CDR1 SGHTA and CDR2 FQGNSA come from the germline V gene. CDR3 DNA: TGTGCCAGCAGCTTTTCTGGGACTAGCGAGCAGTACTTC. Translation: CASSFSGTSEQYF.

V is TRBV7-6 and J is TRBJ1-2; possibly TRBD1 for D (5 bases). Germline-derived CDR1 and CDR2 are SGHVS and FNYEAQ. The CDR3 spans 14 residues. V lost 2 bases, J lost 9 bases, and 16 bases lay in between. The CDR3 sequence is CASSLSRGDDRYTF. The CDR3 nucleotides are TGTGCCAGCAGCTTATCAAGAGGGGATGATCGCTACACCTTC.

Details on this clone: Other DNA sequences of this sample code for an identical CDR3. CDR3 loop: CASSSRLAKNIQYF. Here the CDR3 DNA reads TGTGCCAGCAGCTCCCGGTTAGCCAAAAACATTCAGTACTTC. This chain links TRBV11-2 with TRBJ2-4; D is undetermined. The germline V gene has CDR1 SGHAT and CDR2 FQNNGV. The V end lost 4 bases, the J end lost 0 bases, and 7 bases lay between the germline ends. The CDR3 sequence is 14 residues long.

The chain is built from TRBV14 and TRBJ2-3; no clear D gene. The CDR3 loop spans 15 amino acids. Germline V gene data show CDR1 as SGHDN and CDR2 as FVKESK. V was clipped by 0 bases and J by 5 bases, with 12 bases between them. CDR3 DNA sequence: TGTGCCAGCAGCCAAGAATCGGTCATAGGAGATACGCAGTATTTT. Translated, it gives CASSQESVIGDTQYF. The full variable domain, completed using reference TRBV14 and TRBJ2-3, is EAGVTQFPSHSVIEKGQTVTLRCDPISGHDNLYWYRRVMGKEIKFLLHFVKESKQDESGMPNNRFLAERTGGTYSTLKVQPAELEDSGVYFCASSQESVIGDTQYFGPGTRLTVL.

Relative to its sample, this clone is medium-sized. The V and J genes are TRBV14 and TRBJ1-1, with TRBD1 as a possible D gene (5 bases). The CDR3 loop spans 14 amino acids. Germline-derived CDR1 and CDR2 are SGHDN and FVKESK. Trimming took 3 bases from V and 5 from J, leaving 13 bases between them. The CDR3 DNA reads TGTGCCAGCAGCCAGGTCCGGGGACGGACTGAAGCTTTCTTT. Translated, it gives CASSQVRGRTEAFF.

J is TRBJ2-7 and V is TRBV5-1; 10 nucleotides line up with TRBD1. The CDR3 runs to 14 residues. CDR1 SGHRS and CDR2 YFSETQ come from the germline V gene. V shed 0 bases, J shed 9 bases, and the junction held 6 bases outside the gene matches. CDR3 amino acids: CASSLGQGAPTQYF. The DNA of the CDR3 is TGCGCCAGCAGCTTGGGACAGGGGGCCCCAACGCAGTACTTC.

V gene TRBV19 combines with J gene TRBJ1-4; 8 bases are shared with TRBD1. V lost 5 bases, J lost 8 bases, and 7 bases stayed unmatched. This CDR3 is built from 14 residues. Germline-derived CDR1 and CDR2 are LNHDA and SQIVND (reference sequence). The CDR3 spells CASSRQGMDEKLFF. CDR3 nucleotide sequence: TGTGCCAGTAGTCGACAGGGGATGGACGAAAAACTGTTTTTT.

V usage is TRBV25-1 and J usage is TRBJ1-2; 7 bases match TRBD1. The CDR3 has 17 amino acids. Germline-derived CDR1 and CDR2 are MGHDK and SYGVNS. With V trimmed by 4 bases and J by 4 bases, 15 bases remained unmatched. CDR3 coding DNA: TGTGCCAGCAGTGCCCTCTATGGGGACAGTGCGTTCTATGGCTACACCTTC. This translates into CASSALYGDSAFYGYTF.

This clone has only a few counts. This sequence joins TRBV29-1 and TRBJ2-1; perhaps D is TRBD1 or TRBD2 (6 bases each). The V gene lost 4 bases and the J gene lost 9 bases, with 22 bases spanning the gap. CDR1 SQVTM and CDR2 ANQGSEA come from the germline V gene. The CDR3 is 15 amino acids. The CDR3 reads CSVVGGFLGLLEQFF. In DNA form, the CDR3 reads TGCAGCGTTGTAGGGGGGTTTCTGGGATTACTTGAGCAGTTCTTC.